The 8 T cell receptor beta chains presented below share a single source sample, sequenced in a study of T cell responses to AZD1222 COVID-19 vaccine. The protocol was immunoSEQ multiplex PCR, while the TCRdb copy is restricted to in-frame clones and leaves out a portion. The repertoire includes about 57,000 clones, 85% to 90% of them detected once, and roughly 19% sits in the top ten. Sample: peripheral blood, taken on day 0 of AZD1222 vaccination. All receptors come from an adult in good health.

The genes are TRBV27 and TRBJ2-2; 7 positions match TRBD2. J gave up 5 bases and V 2 bases, and 5 bases lay outside the gene matches. This CDR3 spans 15 amino acids. From germline, CDR1 is MNHEY and CDR2 SMNVEV (reference sequence). CDR3 DNA: TGTGCCAGCAGTTTAAGGTTCGGGGGGACCGGGGAGCTGTTTTTT. Translation gives CASSLRFGGTGELFF.

This clone was picked up a small number of times. This chain connects TRBV11-2 to TRBJ2-1; D possibly corresponds to TRBD1 (7 bases). CDR1 and CDR2 from the germline V gene are SGHAT and FQNNGV. Trimming shortened V by 5 bases and J by 4 bases, and 12 bases separated the two germline ends. This CDR3 spans 14 amino acids. CDR3 protein: CASSAGQPYNEQFF. The CDR3 DNA follows: TGTGCCAGCAGCGCGGGACAGCCTTACAATGAGCAGTTCTTC. Variable domain in full (rest from reference TRBV11-2 and TRBJ2-1): EAGVAQSPRYKIIEKRQSVAFWCNPISGHATLYWYQQILGQGPKLLIQFQNNGVVDDSQLPKDRFSAERLKGVDSTLKIQPAKLEDSAVYLCASSAGQPYNEQFFGPGTRLTVL.

V is TRBV6-2 or TRBV6-3 and J is TRBJ1-4; D perhaps matches TRBD1 (5 bases). This CDR3 has 16 residues. V was cut by 0 bases and J by 8 bases, with 16 bases left in between. Germline V gene sequence: CDR1 MNHEY, CDR2 SVGEGT. The CDR3 reads CASSYSTGAKSEKLFF. CDR3 coding DNA: TGTGCCAGCAGTTACTCCACCGGGGCCAAGAGCGAAAAACTGTTTTTT.

This rearrangement joins TRBV6-5 to TRBJ1-5; D is unclear. V dropped 6 bases and J dropped 1 base, with 13 bases sitting between them. The CDR3 is made up of 15 amino acids. Germline V lookup: CDR1 MNHEY, CDR2 SVGAGI. CDR3 loop: CASSADTLSNQPQHF. The CDR3 DNA follows: TGTGCCAGCAGCGCTGACACCCTAAGCAATCAGCCCCAGCATTTT.

The J gene is TRBJ1-1, the V gene TRBV13; D not resolved. CDR1 and CDR2 (germline): PRHDT, FYEKMQ (reference sequence). V was shortened by 3 bases and J by 3 bases, with 2 bases between the two germline ends. This CDR3 has 11 amino acids. CDR3 nucleotides: TGTGCCAGCAGCTTTTACACTGAAGCTTTCTTT. Translation gives CASSFYTEAFF.

The chain recombines TRBV4-1 with TRBJ2-5; 9 bases are shared with TRBD1. The ends lost 6 bases at V and 4 bases at J; junction bases unmatched: 3. Per germline, CDR1 MGHRA and CDR2 YSYEKL. CDR3 length: 13 residues. The CDR3 is CASRGQGLETQYF. In DNA form, the CDR3 reads TGCGCCAGCAGGGGACAGGGATTAGAGACCCAGTACTTC.

The chain has TRBV10-2 and TRBJ2-1, with TRBD2 matching over 12 bases. The CDR3 sequence is 15 residues long. Trimming removed 2 bases from V and 8 bases from J; junction bases left unmatched: 4. Germline loops: CDR1 WSHSY, CDR2 SAAADI. CDR3 loop: CASSETSGGSDEQFF. The CDR3, as DNA: TGCGCCAGCAGTGAGACTAGCGGGGGGTCGGATGAGCAGTTCTTC.

The chain combines TRBV6-5 with TRBJ1-5; TRBD1 matches 11 bases. With V trimmed by 2 bases and J by 6 bases, 6 bases remained unmatched. Per the germline V gene, CDR1 is MNHEY and CDR2 is SVGAGI. There are 16 residues in the CDR3. CDR3 DNA sequence: TGTGCCAGCAGTTACCCAACGGGACAGGGGGGTCAGCCCCAGCATTTT. Translated, it gives CASSYPTGQGGQPQHF.